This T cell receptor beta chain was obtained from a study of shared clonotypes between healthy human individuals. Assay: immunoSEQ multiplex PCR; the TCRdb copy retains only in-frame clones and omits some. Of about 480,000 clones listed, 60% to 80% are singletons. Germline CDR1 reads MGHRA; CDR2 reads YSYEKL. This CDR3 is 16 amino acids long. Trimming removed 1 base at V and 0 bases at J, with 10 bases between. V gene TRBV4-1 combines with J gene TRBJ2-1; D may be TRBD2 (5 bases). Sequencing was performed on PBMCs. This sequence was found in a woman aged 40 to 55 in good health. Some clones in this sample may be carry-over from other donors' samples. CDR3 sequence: CASSQGVGSSYNEQFF. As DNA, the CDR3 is TGCGCCAGCAGCCAAGGGGTAGGGAGCTCCTACAATGAGCAGTTCTTC.